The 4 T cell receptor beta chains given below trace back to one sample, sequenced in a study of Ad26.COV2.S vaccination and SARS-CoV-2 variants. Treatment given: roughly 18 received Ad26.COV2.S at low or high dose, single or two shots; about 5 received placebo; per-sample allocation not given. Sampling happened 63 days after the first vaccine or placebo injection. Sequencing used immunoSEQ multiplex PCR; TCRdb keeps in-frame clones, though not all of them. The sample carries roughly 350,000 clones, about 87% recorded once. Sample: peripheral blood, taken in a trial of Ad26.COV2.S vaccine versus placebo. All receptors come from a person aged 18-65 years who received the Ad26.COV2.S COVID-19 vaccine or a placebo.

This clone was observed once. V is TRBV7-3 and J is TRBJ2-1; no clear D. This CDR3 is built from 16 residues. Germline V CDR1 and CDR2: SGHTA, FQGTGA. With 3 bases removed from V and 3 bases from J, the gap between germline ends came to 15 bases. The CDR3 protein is CASSFGPGSSYNEQFF. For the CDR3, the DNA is TGTGCCAGCAGCTTCGGTCCAGGATCTAGCTACAATGAGCAGTTCTTC.

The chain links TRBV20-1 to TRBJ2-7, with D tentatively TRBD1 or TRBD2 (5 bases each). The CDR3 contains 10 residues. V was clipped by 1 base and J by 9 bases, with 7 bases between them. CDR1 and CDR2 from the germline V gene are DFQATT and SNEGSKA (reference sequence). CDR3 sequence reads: CSARVGVQYF. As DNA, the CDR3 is TGCAGTGCTAGAGTGGGGGTGCAGTACTTC.

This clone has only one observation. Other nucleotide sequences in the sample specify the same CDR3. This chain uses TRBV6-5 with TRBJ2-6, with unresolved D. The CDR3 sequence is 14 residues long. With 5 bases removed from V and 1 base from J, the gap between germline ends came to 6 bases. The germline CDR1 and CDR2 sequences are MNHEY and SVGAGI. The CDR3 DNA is TGTGCCAGCAGTCGGTCGTCTGGGGCCAACGTCCTGACTTTC. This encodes CASSRSSGANVLTF.

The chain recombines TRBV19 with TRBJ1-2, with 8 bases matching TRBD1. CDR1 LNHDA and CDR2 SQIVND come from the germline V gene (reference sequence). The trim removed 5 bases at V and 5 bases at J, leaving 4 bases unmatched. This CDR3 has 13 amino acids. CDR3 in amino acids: CASSYYRGYGYTF. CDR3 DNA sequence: TGTGCCAGTAGTTACTACAGGGGGTATGGCTACACCTTC.